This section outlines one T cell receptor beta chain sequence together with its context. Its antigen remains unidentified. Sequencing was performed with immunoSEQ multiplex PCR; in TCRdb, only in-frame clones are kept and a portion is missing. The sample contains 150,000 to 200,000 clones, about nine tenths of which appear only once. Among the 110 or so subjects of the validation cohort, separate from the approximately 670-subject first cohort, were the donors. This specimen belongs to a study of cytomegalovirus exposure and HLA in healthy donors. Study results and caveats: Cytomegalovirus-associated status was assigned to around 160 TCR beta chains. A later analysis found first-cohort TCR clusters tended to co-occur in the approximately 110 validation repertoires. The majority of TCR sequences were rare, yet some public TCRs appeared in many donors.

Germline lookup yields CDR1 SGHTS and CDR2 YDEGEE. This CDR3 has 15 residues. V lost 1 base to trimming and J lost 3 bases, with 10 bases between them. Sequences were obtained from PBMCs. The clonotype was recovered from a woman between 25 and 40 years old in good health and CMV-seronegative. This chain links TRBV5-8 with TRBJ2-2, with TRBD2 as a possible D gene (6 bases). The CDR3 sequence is CASSLYGSDTGELFF. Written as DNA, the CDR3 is TGTGCCAGCAGCTTGTACGGGAGTGACACCGGGGAGCTGTTTTTT.